This entry concerns a single T cell receptor beta chain. Its antigen is currently unknown. The data stem from a study of shared clonotypes between healthy human individuals. In the study overall: Each donor's CD4 naive and CD4 memory cells filled three plates apiece, CD8 naive two, and CD8 memory one. Study results and caveats: Depth of sequencing was expected to influence donor clonotype sharing. Four donors showed sharing of around 5% of naive CD4 clonotypes.

Libraries were prepared by immunoSEQ multiplex PCR; TCRdb keeps only in-frame clonotypes and omits some of them. The repertoire has 2 million to 2.5 million clones, around 95% of them found once; the top ten carry around 0.13%. The sequenced material came from naive CD4+ T cells sorted from blood. The sample's subset: CD45RA+ positively selected. The clonotype was recovered from a young man in good health.

The CDR3 reads CASSHLQGLADTQYF. For the CDR3, the DNA is TGCGCCAGCAGCCACCTACAGGGGCTCGCAGATACGCAGTATTTT. The genes are TRBV4-1 and TRBJ2-3; the match to TRBD1 covers 7 bases. The CDR3 sequence is 15 residues long. V trimming: 3 bases; J trimming: 4 bases; junction bases outside the gene matches: 7. The germline gives CDR1 MGHRA, CDR2 YSYEKL.